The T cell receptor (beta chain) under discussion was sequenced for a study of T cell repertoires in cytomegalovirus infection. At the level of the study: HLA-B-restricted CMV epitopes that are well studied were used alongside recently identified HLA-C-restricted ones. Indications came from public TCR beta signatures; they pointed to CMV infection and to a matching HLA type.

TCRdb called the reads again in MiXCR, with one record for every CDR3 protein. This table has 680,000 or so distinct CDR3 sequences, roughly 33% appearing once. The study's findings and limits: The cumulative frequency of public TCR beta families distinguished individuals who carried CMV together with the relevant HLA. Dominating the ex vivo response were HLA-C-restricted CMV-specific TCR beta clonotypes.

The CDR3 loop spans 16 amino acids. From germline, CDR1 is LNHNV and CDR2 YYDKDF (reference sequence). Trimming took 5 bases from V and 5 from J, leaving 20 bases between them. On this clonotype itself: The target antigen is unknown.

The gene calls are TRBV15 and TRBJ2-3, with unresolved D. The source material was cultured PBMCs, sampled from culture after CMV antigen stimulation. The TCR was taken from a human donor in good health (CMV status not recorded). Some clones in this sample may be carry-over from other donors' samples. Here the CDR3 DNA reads TGTGCCACCAGCTCACGGGCCTCAGTCTTCGAAGATACGCAGTATTTT. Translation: CATSSRASVFEDTQYF.